These 16 T cell receptor beta chains came from one sample sequenced in a study of blood T cell repertoires in COVID-19. The assay was immunoSEQ multiplex PCR, and TCRdb's table has in-frame clones only and misses some. The sample contains about 240,000 clones, 75% to 85% of which appear only once. Sequenced input: peripheral blood. These TCRs come from a woman between 70 and 85 years old with acute or convalescent COVID-19.

The rearrangement uses TRBV19 and TRBJ1-2, with TRBD1 identical over 7 bases. Germline CDR1 and CDR2: LNHDA and SQIVND (reference sequence). V lost 0 bases, J lost 4 bases, and 5 bases stayed unmatched. The CDR3 is made up of 15 amino acids. The CDR3 reads CASSIEGGGFYGYTF. CDR3 in DNA: TGTGCCAGTAGTATAGAAGGGGGCGGATTCTATGGCTACACCTTC.

The chain has TRBV11-2 and TRBJ2-2, with 12 bases matching TRBD2. There are 18 residues in the CDR3. Losses at the gene ends were 5 bases for V and 3 bases for J; bases not matched to a gene: 10. Germline values: CDR1 SGHAT, CDR2 FQNNGV. The CDR3 spells CASSPSLAGGPDTGELFF. In nucleotides, the CDR3 is TGTGCCAGCAGCCCTAGTCTAGCGGGGGGGCCGGACACCGGGGAGCTGTTTTTT. Full variable domain (outside the CDR3, taken from reference TRBV11-2 and TRBJ2-2): EAGVAQSPRYKIIEKRQSVAFWCNPISGHATLYWYQQILGQGPKLLIQFQNNGVVDDSQLPKDRFSAERLKGVDSTLKIQPAKLEDSAVYLCASSPSLAGGPDTGELFFGEGSRLTVL.

This clone was found once. The chain combines TRBV10-3 with TRBJ1-2, with 7 bases lining up with TRBD1. Trimming removed 6 bases from V and 4 bases from J; junction bases left unmatched: 5. From germline, CDR1 is ENHRY and CDR2 SYGVKD. There are 13 residues in the CDR3. The CDR3 DNA sequence: TGTGCCATCAGGCCAGGGGGGCCCTATGGCTACACCTTC. Its protein is CAIRPGGPYGYTF.

This sequence joins TRBV4-3 and TRBJ2-4, with a tentative D call TRBD1 (6 bases). Germline V lookup: CDR1 LGHNA, CDR2 YSLEER. The V end lost 1 base, the J end lost 4 bases, and 14 bases lay between the germline ends. This CDR3 contains 16 residues. The CDR3 DNA is TGCGCCAGCAGCCAAGTACTACAGGGCGAAAAAAACATTCAGTACTTC. Encoded protein: CASSQVLQGEKNIQYF.

This chain joins TRBV11-3 and TRBJ2-1; 8 bases match TRBD2. Germline V gene sequence: CDR1 SGHNT, CDR2 YENEEA. V dropped 5 bases and J dropped 4; count of bases not matched to a gene: 7. The CDR3 covers 15 residues. The CDR3 bases are TGTGCCAGCAGCCAGAGCGGCGGGGGGTACAATGAGCAGTTCTTC. It is translated as CASSQSGGGYNEQFF.

In its sample, this clone was seen a few times. The rearrangement joins TRBV4-3 to TRBJ2-7; no firm D call. The V end was cut by 1 base, the J end by 3 bases, with 7 bases between. Germline CDR1 is LGHNA and CDR2 is YSLEER. CDR3 length: 13 residues. Here the CDR3 DNA reads TGCGCCAGCAGCCAAGGAGGCGGCTACGAGCAGTACTTC. Translation gives CASSQGGGYEQYF.

The chain carries TRBV9 and TRBJ1-3; D might be TRBD1 (6 bases). Deletions cut 3 bases from V and 4 bases from J, with 14 bases between. Germline assignment: CDR1 SGDLS and CDR2 YYNGEE. The CDR3 sequence is 15 residues long. The CDR3 bases are TGTGCCAGCAGCGCGTTCACAGGGAGCGGAAACACCATATATTTT. Its translation: CASSAFTGSGNTIYF. Combining the CDR3 with reference TRBV9 and TRBJ1-3 gives the whole variable domain DSGVTQTPKHLITATGQRVTLRCSPRSGDLSVYWYQQSLDQGLQFLIQYYNGEERAKGNILERFSAQQFPDLHSELNLSSLELGDSALYFCASSAFTGSGNTIYFGEGSWLTVV.

CDR3 region: CASSLAPGLNTEAFF. In DNA form, the CDR3 reads TGTGCCAGCAGCTTAGCTCCAGGTCTGAACACTGAAGCTTTCTTT. This chain joins TRBV11-2 and TRBJ1-1; D gene uncertain. Trimming removed 1 base from V and 0 bases from J, with 9 bases in between. Germline lookup yields CDR1 SGHAT and CDR2 FQNNGV. The CDR3 is made up of 15 amino acids.

The chain links TRBV4-2 to TRBJ1-5; possible D gene TRBD1, 5 bases. V was trimmed by 1 base and J by 6 bases, leaving 13 bases between them. The germline CDR1 and CDR2 sequences are LGHNA and YNFKEQ. The CDR3 is made up of 15 amino acids. CDR3 nucleotide sequence: TGTGCCAGCAGCCAAGTCCAGGGTGAGGCTCAGCCCCAGCATTTT. This encodes CASSQVQGEAQPQHF.

This clone showed up just once. The chain is built from TRBV29-1 and TRBJ1-2, with no clear D. Per germline, CDR1 SQVTM and CDR2 ANQGSEA. This CDR3 has 13 residues. The V end was cut by 6 bases, the J end by 3 bases, with 14 bases between. The CDR3 is CSVVDAGYYGYTF. CDR3 in DNA: TGCAGCGTAGTTGACGCAGGATACTATGGCTACACCTTC.

The chain recombines TRBV30 with TRBJ1-1; 8 nucleotides match TRBD1. This CDR3 contains 14 residues. The J segment lost 6 bases and the V segment lost 0 bases, leaving 6 bases of the junction unmatched. Germline assignment: CDR1 GTSNPN and CDR2 SVGIG (reference sequence). CDR3 loop: CAWSVQGGGAEAFF. For the CDR3, the DNA is TGTGCCTGGAGTGTACAGGGGGGAGGGGCTGAAGCTTTCTTT.

This clone was seen only a few times. This chain joins TRBV6-2 or TRBV6-3 and TRBJ2-1; TRBD1 aligns across 7 bases. The CDR3 length is 12 residues. With 5 bases clipped from V and 15 bases from J, the junction kept 10 bases outside the gene matches. Germline V CDR1 and CDR2: MNHEY, SVGEGT. This chain's CDR3 is CASSPGTALRFF. CDR3 coding DNA: TGTGCCAGCAGTCCCGGGACAGCATTGCGGTTCTTC.

This chain uses TRBV6-6 with TRBJ1-3; D uncertain. This CDR3 is built from 15 residues. The V end lost 5 bases, the J end lost 0 bases, and 11 bases lay between the germline ends. Germline values: CDR1 MNHNY, CDR2 SVGAGI (reference sequence). The CDR3 region is CASSKPVSSGNTIYF. In nucleotides, the CDR3 is TGTGCCAGCAGTAAACCGGTGAGCTCTGGAAACACCATATATTTT.

The chain employs TRBV29-1 and TRBJ2-7, with 7 bases identical to TRBD1. The CDR3 is 11 amino acids. Germline values: CDR1 SQVTM, CDR2 ANQGSEA. Losses at the gene ends were 6 bases for V and 2 bases for J; bases not matched to a gene: 1. The CDR3 protein is CSVGTAYEQYF. Written as DNA, the CDR3 is TGCAGCGTCGGGACAGCCTACGAGCAGTACTTC.

The V call is TRBV6-1, the J call TRBJ1-6; D is unresolved. The germline V gene has CDR1 MNHNS and CDR2 SASEGT. Trimming took off 2 bases at V and 5 bases at J, with 13 bases between the two ends. The CDR3 totals 16 residues. Written as DNA, the CDR3 is TGTGCCAGCAGTGAATTGAGACATAACGATAATTCACCCCTCCACTTT. Translation: CASSELRHNDNSPLHF.

CDR3 sequence reads: CASIMDRGTNSPLHF. The CDR3 DNA is TGTGCCAGTATAATGGACAGGGGTACCAATTCACCCCTCCACTTT. The chain couples TRBV2 to TRBJ1-6; 9 bases fit TRBD1. V lost 9 bases to trimming and J lost 7 bases; unmatched junction nucleotides: 10. The CDR3 spans 15 residues. In germline, CDR1 is SNHLY, CDR2 FYNNEI.